This T cell receptor (beta chain) was captured in a study of beta chain features in type 1 diabetes. Study context: All samples yielded 100 million to 140 million examined sorted cells. Findings of the study overall: Overrepresentation of cells with high TCR expression could result from cDNA sequencing. When Type 1 diabetes patients were examined, their TCRB CDR3s proved moderately but significantly shorter in all four CD4+ subsets.

The whole isolated RNA underwent reverse transcription, so sequencing captured expressed TCRB transcripts. Assay: immunoSEQ multiplex PCR; the TCRdb copy retains only in-frame clones and omits some. The sample includes around 330,000 clones, roughly 11% seen only once; the top ten take about 0.015%. On this clone: Antigen unknown.

In all sorted populations, purity surpassed 95%. Trimming removed 5 bases from V and 6 bases from J, with 20 bases in between. Germline loops: CDR1 SGHTA, CDR2 FQGTGA. This CDR3 has 15 residues. The chain is built from TRBV7-3 and TRBJ2-7, with TRBD2 as a possible D gene (7 bases). Material for sequencing was naive CD4+ T cells from blood. The TCR was taken from a woman aged 25 to 39 in good health. This chain's CDR3 is CASSPSGGGGSEQYF. CDR3 sequence (DNA): TGTGCCAGCAGCCCTAGCGGAGGGGGAGGGAGCGAGCAGTACTTC.